One T cell receptor (beta chain) is described in this entry. The antigen remains undetermined. Sequence at one end of the junction differs from germline and may be a read error. Samples were assayed with immunoSEQ v3.0 at survey level. Method: immunoSEQ multiplex PCR; TCRdb's copy keeps in-frame clones and lacks some. The table has some 27,000 clones, around 85% seen once; the top ten hold just under 8.5%. This entry belongs to a study of long-term antiretroviral therapy in people with HIV. Study-wide context: The oldest specimens predate the 2015 immediate-ART recommendation by about a decade. General study findings and limits: Blood was collected between 2004 and 2017, possibly under older ART regimens.

Until DNA extraction, the samples held between about 0.9-10 million cryopreserved PBMC. From germline, CDR1 is SNHLY and CDR2 FYNNEI. The CDR3 length is 13 residues. The TCR sequence derives from a man aged 35 to 55 with HIV. The sequences come from unsorted PBMCs, collected 3 years after starting antiretroviral therapy. The V call is TRBV2, the J call TRBJ2-1; 11 bases line up with TRBD2. The CDR3 DNA reads TGTGCCAGCAGGGGGGCTAGCGGGGGGCGGGGGCTCTTC. Its translation: CASRGASGGRGLF.